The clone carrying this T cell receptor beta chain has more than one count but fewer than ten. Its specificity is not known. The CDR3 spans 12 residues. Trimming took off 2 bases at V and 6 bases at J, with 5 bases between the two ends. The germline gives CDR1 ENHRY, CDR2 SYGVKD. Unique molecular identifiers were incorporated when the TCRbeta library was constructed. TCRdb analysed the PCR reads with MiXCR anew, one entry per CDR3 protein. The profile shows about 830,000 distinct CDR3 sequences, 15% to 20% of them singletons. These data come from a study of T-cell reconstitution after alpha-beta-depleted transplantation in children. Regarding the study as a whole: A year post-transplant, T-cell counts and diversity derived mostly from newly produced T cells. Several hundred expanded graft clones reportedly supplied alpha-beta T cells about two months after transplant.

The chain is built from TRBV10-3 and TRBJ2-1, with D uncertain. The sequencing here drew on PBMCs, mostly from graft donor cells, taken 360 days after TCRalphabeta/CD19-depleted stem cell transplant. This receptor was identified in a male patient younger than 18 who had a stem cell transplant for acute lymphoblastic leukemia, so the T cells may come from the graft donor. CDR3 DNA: TGTGCCATCAGTGAGACCCCCAATGAGCAGTTCTTC. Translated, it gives CAISETPNEQFF.